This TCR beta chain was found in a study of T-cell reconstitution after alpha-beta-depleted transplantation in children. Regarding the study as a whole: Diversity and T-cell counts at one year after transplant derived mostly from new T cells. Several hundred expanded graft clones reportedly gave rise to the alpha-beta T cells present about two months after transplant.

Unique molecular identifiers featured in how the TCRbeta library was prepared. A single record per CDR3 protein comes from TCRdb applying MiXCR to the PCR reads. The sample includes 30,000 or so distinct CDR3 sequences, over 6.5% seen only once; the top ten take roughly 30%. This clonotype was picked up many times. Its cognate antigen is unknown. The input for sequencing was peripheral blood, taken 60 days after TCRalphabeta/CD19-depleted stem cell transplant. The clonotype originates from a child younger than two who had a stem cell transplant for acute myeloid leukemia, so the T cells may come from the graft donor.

The CDR3 loop reads CASSQVKSAGRETQYF. CDR3 nucleotides: TGTGCCAGCAGCCAAGTGAAGTCCGCAGGAAGGGAGACCCAGTACTTC. V usage is TRBV14 and J usage is TRBJ2-5, with D unclear. V lost 1 base, J lost 5 bases, and 17 bases lay in between. This CDR3 is 16 amino acids long. Germline V gene lookup returns CDR1 SGHDN and CDR2 FVKESK.